This T cell receptor beta chain appears in the sequencing data of a study of T cell repertoires in cytomegalovirus infection. TCRdb re-derived calls from the reads in MiXCR, one entry per CDR3 protein. This sample yields about 450,000 distinct CDR3 sequences, of which roughly a third are seen a single time; approximately 14% belongs to the top ten. There are 14 residues in the CDR3. After removal of 6 bases from V and 1 base from J, the junction contained 4 bases not matched to a gene. Germline V CDR1 and CDR2: MNHEY, SVGAGI. This clonotype showed up many times. The chain has TRBV6-5 and TRBJ2-3; 7 positions agree with TRBD2. This receptor was identified in a human donor in good health (CMV status not recorded). Some clones in this sample may be carry-over from other donors' samples. The sequenced sample was PBMCs. CDR3 nucleotides: TGTGCCAGCAGCTTAACTAGCGGCACAGATACGCAGTATTTT. Translation gives CASSLTSGTDTQYF.